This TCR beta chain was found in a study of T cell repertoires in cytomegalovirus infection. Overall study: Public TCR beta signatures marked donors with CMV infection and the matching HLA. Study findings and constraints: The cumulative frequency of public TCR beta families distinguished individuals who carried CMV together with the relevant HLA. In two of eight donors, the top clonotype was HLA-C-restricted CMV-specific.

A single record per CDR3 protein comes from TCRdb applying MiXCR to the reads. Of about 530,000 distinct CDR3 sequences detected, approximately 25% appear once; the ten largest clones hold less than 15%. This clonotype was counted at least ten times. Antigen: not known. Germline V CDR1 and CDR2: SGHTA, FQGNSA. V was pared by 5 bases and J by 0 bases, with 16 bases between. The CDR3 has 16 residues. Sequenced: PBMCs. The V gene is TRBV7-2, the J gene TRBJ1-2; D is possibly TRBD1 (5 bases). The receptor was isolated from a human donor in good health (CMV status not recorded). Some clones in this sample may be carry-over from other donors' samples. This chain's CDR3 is CASSRQTGPPNYGYTF. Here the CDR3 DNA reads TGTGCCAGCAGCCGACAGACCGGACCTCCTAACTATGGCTACACCTTC.